This is a list of T cell receptor beta chains from one sample in a study of T cell responses to AZD1222 COVID-19 vaccine. TCRdb keeps only in-frame clones here, not all; method: immunoSEQ multiplex PCR. The sample shows around 67,000 clones, roughly 85% of them seen only once. Source: peripheral blood, taken 28 days after the second AZD1222 dose. These receptors originate from an adult who received the AZD1222 COVID-19 vaccine. Both conserved end residues are part of each CDR3. A D gene is named only where the DNA matches it firmly. Size tells how often a clone was seen (once, few, many) or the class of an expanded clone, and some rows leave it out.

D gene,clone size,V gene,J gene,CDR3 protein,CDR3 DNA
TRBD1,-,TRBV7-8,TRBJ1-1,CASSSWDRLNTEAFF,TGTGCCAGCAGCTCTTGGGACAGACTGAACACTGAAGCTTTCTTT
-,few,TRBV4-3,TRBJ1-1,CASAERVVQVVTNTEAFF,TGCGCCAGCGCTGAGCGGGTAGTACAGGTCGTGACGAACACTGAAGCTTTCTTT
-,-,TRBV30,TRBJ1-5,CAWSEDPGQPQHF,TGTGCCTGGAGTGAGGACCCTGGTCAGCCCCAGCATTTT
-,few,TRBV28,TRBJ1-6,CASSLGPNYNSPLHF,TGTGCCAGCAGTTTAGGCCCGAACTATAATTCACCCCTCCACTTT
-,-,TRBV5-6,TRBJ1-5,CASSPQGRQPQHF,TGTGCCAGCAGCCCCCAGGGTCGCCAGCCCCAGCATTTT
-,-,TRBV5-6,TRBJ2-7,CASTQARTYEQYF,TGTGCCAGCACCCAGGCAAGGACCTACGAGCAGTACTTC
-,-,TRBV19,TRBJ1-1,CASSIVPGVFTEAFF,TGTGCCAGTAGTATAGTCCCAGGGGTTTTCACTGAAGCTTTCTTT
-,few,TRBV2,TRBJ2-3,CASRSSSATDTQYF,TGTGCCAGCAGGTCGTCTAGCGCCACAGATACGCAGTATTTT
-,-,TRBV19,TRBJ2-5,CATRRNQETQYF,TGTGCCACCCGGAGGAATCAAGAGACCCAGTACTTC
-,few,TRBV19,TRBJ1-5,CASSIGTVSSQPQHF,TGTGCCAGTAGTATTGGAACAGTCTCCTCTCAGCCCCAGCATTTT
TRBD1,few,TRBV19,TRBJ1-5,CASSSGQAVQPQHF,TGTGCCAGTAGTAGCGGACAGGCGGTACAGCCCCAGCATTTT
-,-,TRBV11-3,TRBJ2-2,CASSLVSPGELFF,TGTGCCAGCAGCTTAGTTTCCCCCGGGGAGCTGTTTTTT
-,medium-sized,TRBV2,TRBJ2-1,CASSETGEAAYNEQFF,TGTGCCAGCAGTGAAACTGGGGAAGCGGCCTACAATGAGCAGTTCTTC
TRBD1,-,TRBV24-1,TRBJ1-5,CATSDPRTGEGSNQPQHF,TGTGCCACCAGTGATCCCCGGACAGGGGAAGGGTCTAATCAGCCCCAGCATTTT
TRBD1,-,TRBV28,TRBJ1-2,CASSLAGQGTPNYGYTF,TGTGCCAGCAGTTTAGCCGGACAGGGAACCCCTAACTATGGCTACACCTTC
-,once,TRBV6-2/TRBV6-3,TRBJ1-4,CASSWGLWEKLFF,TGTGCCAGCAGTTGGGGGCTATGGGAAAAACTGTTTTTT
-,-,TRBV12-3/TRBV12-4,TRBJ1-2,CASSTDTVGGYTF,TGTGCCAGCAGTACCGACACCGTGGGGGGCTACACCTTC
TRBD1,-,TRBV19,TRBJ2-2,CASTDRGNTGELFF,TGTGCCAGTACGGACAGGGGGAACACCGGGGAGCTGTTTTTT
-,-,TRBV18,TRBJ2-3,CASSPPGDVRDTQYF,TGTGCCAGCTCACCACCGGGGGACGTGCGGGATACGCAGTATTTT
TRBD1,once,TRBV28,TRBJ2-1,CASSQGGGEQFF,TGTGCCAGCAGTCAAGGGGGCGGGGAGCAGTTCTTC
-,-,TRBV4-3,TRBJ2-1,CASSQEGVGGPLNEQFF,TGCGCCAGCAGCCAAGAGGGAGTGGGGGGGCCACTCAATGAGCAGTTCTTC
TRBD1,-,TRBV10-3,TRBJ1-4,CAISEAPGQGHEKLFF,TGTGCCATCAGTGAGGCGCCGGGACAGGGGCATGAAAAACTGTTTTTT
-,once,TRBV7-9,TRBJ2-1,CASSLPGWDEQFF,TGTGCCAGCAGCTTACCCGGGTGGGATGAGCAGTTCTTC
TRBD2,-,TRBV6-6,TRBJ2-3,CASSYATSVFEDTQYF,TGTGCCAGCAGCTATGCGACTAGCGTGTTCGAAGATACGCAGTATTTT
TRBD2,-,TRBV29-1,TRBJ2-5,CSVEEAAGEETQYF,TGCAGCGTTGAAGAGGCCGCGGGGGAAGAGACCCAGTACTTC
TRBD1,-,TRBV6-6,TRBJ1-2,CAARDRNYGYTF,TGTGCCGCCCGGGACAGGAACTATGGCTACACCTTC
-,-,TRBV14,TRBJ1-1,CASSLHLNTEAFF,TGTGCCAGCAGCCTCCACCTGAACACTGAAGCTTTCTTT
-,-,TRBV6-1,TRBJ1-5,CASSEGAWVIFRNQPQHF,TGTGCCAGCAGTGAAGGTGCCTGGGTCATTTTTCGCAACCAGCCCCAGCATTTT
TRBD1,once,TRBV6-6,TRBJ2-7,CASSYDRDRAHEQYF,TGTGCCAGCAGTTACGACCGGGACAGGGCCCACGAGCAGTACTTC
-,-,TRBV28,TRBJ1-5,CASSLGVGNQPQHF,TGTGCCAGCAGTTTAGGAGTAGGGAACCAGCCCCAGCATTTT
-,once,TRBV7-9,TRBJ2-3,CASSSRLESTDTQYF,TGTGCCAGCAGTTCCCGACTAGAAAGCACAGATACGCAGTATTTT
TRBD1,-,TRBV6-2/TRBV6-3,TRBJ1-2,CASSRDSYYGYTF,TGTGCCAGCAGCCGGGACAGTTACTATGGCTACACCTTC
-,-,TRBV24-1,TRBJ2-5,CATSQGQQETQYF,TGTGCCACCAGTCAGGGTCAACAAGAGACCCAGTACTTC
-,-,TRBV7-2,TRBJ1-6,CASSLGAGYSPLHF,TGTGCCAGCAGCTTAGGGGCAGGTTATTCACCCCTCCACTTT
-,-,TRBV18,TRBJ1-5,CASSLQGGLRGNQPQHF,TGTGCCAGCTCACTACAAGGGGGGCTGAGGGGCAATCAGCCCCAGCATTTT
TRBD2,-,TRBV6-5,TRBJ2-3,CASGTSGGRDTQYF,TGTGCCAGCGGGACTAGCGGGGGGAGAGATACGCAGTATTTT
-,few,TRBV7-6,TRBJ2-7,CASSDRTAEQYF,TGTGCCAGCAGCGACCGGACAGCCGAGCAGTACTTC
-,-,TRBV6-5,TRBJ2-4,CASSYRGRGNIQYF,TGTGCCAGCAGCTACCGGGGAAGGGGAAACATTCAGTACTTC
-,-,TRBV9,TRBJ1-3,CASSVHRRDTIYF,TGTGCCAGCAGCGTGCACCGGAGGGACACCATATATTTT
TRBD1,once,TRBV18,TRBJ1-1,CASSPIQGQNTEAFF,TGTGCCAGCTCACCAATACAGGGGCAGAACACTGAAGCTTTCTTT
-,-,TRBV9,TRBJ2-1,CASSVLDGSYNEQFF,TGTGCCAGCAGCGTACTGGATGGGTCCTACAATGAGCAGTTCTTC
-,few,TRBV5-4,TRBJ2-1,CASSLEQYSYNEQFF,TGTGCCAGCAGCTTGGAACAGTACTCCTACAATGAGCAGTTCTTC
-,-,TRBV24-1,TRBJ1-1,CATRNREKAFF,TGTGCCACCAGAAACCGGGAGAAAGCTTTCTTT
-,-,TRBV11-2,TRBJ2-2,CASSLLERTTGELFF,TGTGCCAGCAGCTTACTTGAGCGGACCACCGGGGAGCTGTTTTTT
-,-,TRBV7-6,TRBJ2-1,CASSQARYNEQFF,TGTGCCAGCAGCCAAGCCCGGTACAATGAGCAGTTCTTC
-,once,TRBV27,TRBJ2-3,CASSAGNTQYF,TGTGCCAGCAGTGCGGGCAATACGCAGTATTTT
TRBD1,-,TRBV4-2,TRBJ1-4,CASSRFSGGDEKLFF,TGTGCCAGCAGCCGGTTTTCAGGGGGCGATGAAAAACTGTTTTTT
-,-,TRBV28,TRBJ2-1,CASSLGGREQFF,TGTGCCAGCAGTTTAGGGGGGCGGGAGCAGTTCTTC